The clone carrying this T cell receptor beta chain was picked up one time. This entry is derived from a study of blood T cell repertoires in COVID-19. Clones were sequenced by immunoSEQ multiplex PCR, and TCRdb holds only the in-frame ones, with some missing. The sample yields fewer than 450,000 clones, roughly 86% seen once. The length of the CDR3 is 15 residues. The J segment lost 9 bases and the V segment lost 4 bases, leaving 10 bases of the junction unmatched. CDR1 and CDR2 (germline): SGHRS, YFSETQ. The chain combines TRBV5-1 with TRBJ2-1; 10 bases line up with TRBD1. The material sequenced was PBMCs or T cells enriched from blood (not recorded which). The receptor's source is a woman in her thirties or forties with acute COVID-19. CDR3 sequence: CASSPRDRGWGEQFF. Here the CDR3 DNA reads TGCGCCAGCAGCCCGAGGGACAGGGGATGGGGTGAGCAGTTCTTC.